This T cell receptor beta chain was documented in a study of CD8 T cells in ankylosing spondylitis. Each CDR3 protein is one row after TCRdb ran MiXCR on the 5' RACE reads. The sample shows around 30,000 distinct CDR3 sequences, about 5.3% of them seen only once. Many counts were recorded for this clonotype. The CDR3 is 13 residues long. The V end lost 4 bases, the J end lost 6 bases, and 14 bases lay between the germline ends. The V gene's germline CDR1 is SGDLS and CDR2 YYNGEE. This chain connects TRBV9 to TRBJ2-7, with D uncertain. The clonotype was recovered from a female donor with ankylosing spondylitis or in good health (not recorded which). The sequenced sample was blood, either unsorted or a sorted T cell fraction (not recorded which). The CDR3 sequence is CASSKGTFSEQYF. Written as DNA, the CDR3 is TGTGCCAGCAGCAAAGGAACTTTTAGCGAGCAGTACTTC.